The 20 T cell receptor beta chains given below trace back to one sample, sequenced in a study of a mutant IDH1 vaccine in newly diagnosed glioma. Using immunoSEQ multiplex PCR, the repertoire was profiled, and TCRdb retains in-frame clones only, with some absent. The repertoire holds about 98,000 clones, with about 90% as singletons. Time point of the sample: baseline, week 1 (first vaccination visit). Specified treatment: pre-vaccination baseline after standard-of-care therapy. The specimen comprised PBMCs, sampled from a glioma patient treated with radiotherapy, temozolomide or both. Source of these receptors: a woman between 45 and 60 years old with glioma.

V is TRBV19 and J is TRBJ1-2; TRBD1 is a possible D gene (5 bases). The CDR3 spans 15 residues. The germline V gene has CDR1 LNHDA and CDR2 SQIVND (reference sequence). V was shortened by 9 bases and J by 5 bases, with 22 bases between the two germline ends. CDR3 bases: TGTGCCAGCGGGGAAGATGGGTTCGCAGGGTATGGCTACACCTTC. The encoded protein is CASGEDGFAGYGYTF. Complete variable domain (other parts from reference TRBV19 and TRBJ1-2): DGGITQSPKYLFRKEGQNVTLSCEQNLNHDAMYWYRQDPGQGLRLIYYSQIVNDFQKGDIAEGYSVSREKKESFPLTVTSAQKNPTAFYLCASGEDGFAGYGYTFGSGTRLTVV.

This chain uses TRBV30 with TRBJ2-7; 8 bases align to TRBD2. Trimming took 4 bases from V and 2 from J; bases not matched to a gene: 4. CDR1 is GTSNPN and CDR2 is SVGIG in the germline V gene (reference sequence). The CDR3 runs 13 residues. The CDR3 here is CAWKLADAYEQYF. Here the CDR3 DNA reads TGTGCCTGGAAACTAGCGGACGCCTACGAGCAGTACTTC.

This sequence joins TRBV18 and TRBJ1-5; D gene uncertain. The CDR3 spans 13 residues. Germline lookup yields CDR1 KGHSH and CDR2 LQKENI. V was trimmed by 4 bases and J by 1 base, leaving 5 bases between them. The DNA of the CDR3 is TGTGCCAGCTCACAAGGGAGCAATCAGCCCCAGCATTTT. This encodes CASSQGSNQPQHF.

V and J are TRBV6-1 and TRBJ2-1; D not resolved. The V and J ends lost 2 bases and 4 bases respectively, with 15 bases between them. This CDR3 has 16 residues. Germline V gene sequence: CDR1 MNHNS, CDR2 SASEGT. This chain's CDR3 is CASSEISRAGYNEQFF. The CDR3 DNA follows: TGTGCCAGCAGTGAAATCTCACGGGCAGGTTACAATGAGCAGTTCTTC.

This chain joins TRBV19 and TRBJ2-5; D is possibly TRBD1 (6 bases). Germline CDR1 and CDR2: LNHDA and SQIVND (reference sequence). The CDR3 length is 14 residues. The V end lost 3 bases, the J end lost 3 bases, and 11 bases lay between the germline ends. The CDR3 loop is CASSIGTNEETQYF. CDR3 nucleotide sequence: TGTGCCAGTAGTATCGGGACAAACGAAGAGACCCAGTACTTC.

The rearrangement links TRBV6-1 to TRBJ2-3; no clear D gene. The germline V and J ends were trimmed by 5 bases and 3 bases, with 6 bases remaining between them. Germline V gene sequence: CDR1 MNHNS, CDR2 SASEGT. The CDR3 is made up of 12 amino acids. CDR3 coding DNA: TGTGCCAGCAGTAGACGAACAGATACGCAGTATTTT. Translating gives CASSRRTDTQYF.

V usage is TRBV11-2 and J usage is TRBJ2-2, with 7 bases that match TRBD1. The V gene end was trimmed by 5 bases and the J gene end by 2 bases; junction bases not matched to a gene: 14. Germline V gene lookup returns CDR1 SGHAT and CDR2 FQNNGV. The CDR3 runs to 18 residues. In DNA, the CDR3 is TGTGCCAGCAGCCCGCTCCTCTCCGGGACAGATAACACCGGGGAGCTGTTTTTT. It translates to CASSPLLSGTDNTGELFF. The variable domain in full, completed from reference TRBV11-2 and TRBJ2-2, reads EAGVAQSPRYKIIEKRQSVAFWCNPISGHATLYWYQQILGQGPKLLIQFQNNGVVDDSQLPKDRFSAERLKGVDSTLKIQPAKLEDSAVYLCASSPLLSGTDNTGELFFGEGSRLTVL.

The chain combines TRBV27 with TRBJ2-7, with D tentatively TRBD1 (6 bases). Per germline, CDR1 MNHEY and CDR2 SMNVEV (reference sequence). CDR3 size: 13 residues. V was cut by 3 bases and J by 6 bases, with 12 bases left in between. CDR3 sequence reads: CASSFGVGAEQYF. CDR3 DNA: TGTGCCAGCAGTTTTGGCGTGGGGGCCGAGCAGTACTTC.

This chain joins TRBV5-6 and TRBJ2-3; D uncertain. Per germline, CDR1 SGHDT and CDR2 YYEEEE. The V gene lost 3 bases and the J gene lost 8 bases, with 13 bases spanning the gap. The CDR3 sequence is 13 residues long. The CDR3 region is CASSWAQEITQYF. The CDR3 nucleotides read TGTGCCAGCAGCTGGGCCCAGGAGATTACGCAGTATTTT.

This clone was detected a few times. The J gene is TRBJ2-1, the V gene TRBV21-1; the D call TRBD2 from the table was never checked on the DNA. TRBV21-1 constitutes a pseudogene. The CDR3 spans 16 residues. The CDR3 nucleotides are TGTGCCAGCAGCAAAGGGTATAGCGGGACTTCCAATGAGCAGTTCTTC. This gives the protein CASSKGYSGTSNEQFF.

The chain couples TRBV19 to TRBJ1-1; no firm D call. V was clipped by 3 bases and J by 9 bases, with 11 bases between them. The CDR3 is made up of 12 amino acids. Per germline, CDR1 LNHDA and CDR2 SQIVND (reference sequence). The CDR3 DNA is TGTGCCAGTAGTATCCAAGATTCCAAAGCTTTCTTT. This sequence encodes CASSIQDSKAFF.

This sequence joins TRBV18 and TRBJ1-3, with D uncertain. This CDR3 has 12 amino acids. Germline V gives CDR1 KGHSH, CDR2 LQKENI. The V end lost 0 bases, the J end lost 4 bases, and 1 base lay between the germline ends. CDR3 nucleotide sequence: TGTGCCAGCTCACCACCGGGAAACACCATATATTTT. It specifies CASSPPGNTIYF.

The chain joins TRBV19 to TRBJ2-6, with a tentative D call TRBD2 (6 bases). The germline V gene has CDR1 LNHDA and CDR2 SQIVND (reference sequence). Trimming stripped 5 bases from V and 3 bases from J, with 8 bases between. This CDR3 spans 14 amino acids. The CDR3 is CASSAGLGANVLTF. The DNA of the CDR3 is TGTGCCAGTAGTGCGGGACTTGGGGCCAACGTCCTGACTTTC.

The chain carries TRBV10-3 and TRBJ1-1; D unclear. Deletions cut 7 bases from V and 0 bases from J, with 12 bases between. The CDR3 totals 14 residues. Germline values: CDR1 ENHRY, CDR2 SYGVKD. The CDR3 sequence: CAIKEGGLNTEAFF. In DNA form, the CDR3 reads TGTGCCATCAAGGAGGGAGGGTTGAACACTGAAGCTTTCTTT.

The chain employs TRBV7-9 and TRBJ1-2, with 7 positions matching TRBD1. V was clipped by 5 bases and J by 5 bases; unmatched bases: 5. This CDR3 comprises 13 residues. The V gene's germline CDR1 is SEHNR and CDR2 FQNEAQ (reference sequence). The CDR3 DNA reads TGTGCCAGCAGCGCCGGGACAGCATATGGCTACACCTTC. Protein product: CASSAGTAYGYTF. The full variable domain, with the rest looked up from reference TRBV7-9 and TRBJ1-2, is DTGVSQNPRHKITKRGQNVTFRCDPISEHNRLYWYRQTLGQGPEFLTYFQNEAQLEKSRLLSDRFSAERPKGSFSTLEIQRTEQGDSAMYLCASSAGTAYGYTFGSGTRLTVV.

This rearrangement joins TRBV28 to TRBJ2-7; maybe TRBD2 (5 bases). CDR3 length: 13 amino acids. CDR1 is MDHEN and CDR2 is SYDVKM in the germline V gene. V was trimmed by 7 bases and J by 6 bases, leaving 16 bases between them. DNA for the CDR3: TGTGCCAGCACCTCCGGAGGCCCCGGCGAGCAGTACTTC. Encoded protein: CASTSGGPGEQYF.

The J gene is TRBJ2-1, the V gene TRBV5-1; D is possibly TRBD1 or TRBD2 (5 bases each). From germline, CDR1 is SGHRS and CDR2 YFSETQ. The CDR3 contains 15 residues. V lost 0 bases and J 12 bases, leaving 19 bases between the germline ends. The DNA of the CDR3 is TGCGCCAGCAGCTTGGGAGGGGTGATGACTGTTGGGCAGTTCTTC. This translates into CASSLGGVMTVGQFF.

This clone was seen a single time. The chain employs TRBV5-1 and TRBJ2-5; no reliable D call. The V end was cut by 2 bases, the J end by 1 base, with 6 bases between. The CDR3 extends over 13 amino acids. Germline loops: CDR1 SGHRS, CDR2 YFSETQ. In DNA form, the CDR3 reads TGCGCCAGCAGCTTTATTTCCCAAGAGACCCAGTACTTC. It yields the protein CASSFISQETQYF.

Remarks on this clone: At one boundary the junction diverges from the germline segment, which might be a read error. The CDR3 DNA is TGTGCCAGCAGCTCCCGGGACGGATCTAACTATGGCCACACCTTC. This gives the protein CASSSRDGSNYGHTF. V gene TRBV7-8 combines with J gene TRBJ1-2; tentative D call: TRBD1 (5 bases). The CDR3 is made up of 15 amino acids. Germline values: CDR1 SGHVS, CDR2 FQNEAQ. Full variable domain (remainder filled in from reference TRBV7-8 and TRBJ1-2): GAGVSQSPRYKVAKRGQDVALRCDPISGHVSLFWYQQALGQGPEFLTYFQNEAQLDKSGLPSDRFFAERPEGSVSTLKIQRTQQEDSAVYLCASSSRDGSNYGHTFGSGTRLTVV.

This chain connects TRBV7-3 to TRBJ2-1; D uncertain. Trimming took 6 bases from V and 4 from J, leaving 10 bases between them. The CDR3 loop spans 13 amino acids. Germline CDR1 reads SGHTA; CDR2 reads FQGTGA. CDR3 in amino acids: CASSRTIYNEQFF. The CDR3 coding sequence is TGTGCCAGCAGTCGGACCATTTACAATGAGCAGTTCTTC.